These 14 T cell receptor beta chains were sequenced from one sample in a study of T cell changes during pregnancy in multiple sclerosis. Sequencing used immunoSEQ multiplex PCR; TCRdb keeps in-frame clones, though not all of them. The table records tens of thousands of clones, 80% to 95% of them present only once. Specimen: peripheral blood, collected after pregnancy. Every receptor here comes from a female donor in good health, enrolled as a control in a pregnancy study.

Notes on this clone: In the same sample, other DNA sequences code for this CDR3. The chain recombines TRBV28 with TRBJ1-5; no firm D call. Trimming took off 3 bases at V and 4 bases at J, with 13 bases between the two ends. The CDR3 length is 15 residues. Germline V lookup: CDR1 MDHEN, CDR2 SYDVKM. The CDR3, as DNA: TGTGCCAGCAGTTTGCGGGGTAGTGGGAATCAGCCCCAGCATTTT. Amino acids: CASSLRGSGNQPQHF.

The chain links TRBV6-5 to TRBJ2-7; TRBD1 aligns across 9 bases. V lost 3 bases, J lost 2 bases, and 8 bases stayed unmatched. Looked up from germline, CDR1 is MNHEY and CDR2 is SVGAGI. CDR3 length: 16 residues. The CDR3 sequence: CASSYTSGTGPYEQYF. CDR3 nucleotides: TGTGCCAGCAGTTATACCTCCGGGACAGGGCCCTACGAGCAGTACTTC.

J is TRBJ1-1 and V is TRBV9, with D perhaps matching TRBD1 (6 bases). Trimming stripped 3 bases from V and 4 bases from J, with 10 bases between. The CDR3 runs 13 residues. The germline gives CDR1 SGDLS, CDR2 YYNGEE. The DNA of the CDR3 is TGTGCCAGCAGCGCGGACAGCTTCACTGAAGCTTTCTTT. This gives the protein CASSADSFTEAFF.

The chain is built from TRBV5-6 and TRBJ2-7, with D unresolved. The germline V gene encodes CDR1 SGHDT and CDR2 YYEEEE. V lost 4 bases to trimming and J lost 0 bases, with 8 bases between them. This CDR3 comprises 13 residues. The DNA for the CDR3 is TGTGCCAGCAGCCCGAACTTCTCCTACGAGCAGTACTTC. This encodes CASSPNFSYEQYF.

This chain links TRBV7-2 with TRBJ1-4; D ambiguous. CDR1 and CDR2 from the germline V gene are SGHTA and FQGNSA. The CDR3 spans 16 residues. Trimming took off 5 bases at V and 3 bases at J, with 16 bases between the two ends. The CDR3 bases are TGTGCCAGCAGCGCTTACGCGGGTTCGTCTAATGAAAAACTGTTTTTT. Amino acid sequence: CASSAYAGSSNEKLFF.

This chain uses TRBV9 with TRBJ1-3; 7 positions agree with TRBD1. The CDR3 has 16 residues. CDR1 is SGDLS, CDR2 YYNGEE, per germline. V was pared by 4 bases and J by 4 bases, with 11 bases of the junction left unmatched. CDR3 sequence reads: CASSHRDSFSGNTIYF. The CDR3 region has the DNA TGTGCCAGCAGCCACCGGGACAGTTTTTCAGGAAACACCATATATTTT.

The chain combines TRBV5-1 with TRBJ2-5, with 8 bases aligning to TRBD2. The CDR3 covers 15 residues. Per germline, CDR1 SGHRS and CDR2 YFSETQ. V shed 6 bases and J 3 bases; nucleotides not matched to a gene: 10. CDR3 sequence reads: CASTLLTSAEETQYF. CDR3 DNA sequence: TGCGCCAGCACCCTACTGACTAGCGCCGAAGAGACCCAGTACTTC. Full variable domain (remainder filled in from reference TRBV5-1 and TRBJ2-5): KAGVTQTPRYLIKTRGQQVTLSCSPISGHRSVSWYQQTPGQGLQFLFEYFSETQRNKGNFPGRFSGRQFSNSRSEMNVSTLELGDSALYLCASTLLTSAEETQYFGPGTRLLVL.

V gene TRBV6-1 combines with J gene TRBJ1-2, with TRBD1 matching 9 bases. The CDR3 spans 13 residues. Per germline, CDR1 MNHNS and CDR2 SASEGT. V dropped 11 bases and J dropped 8; count of bases not matched to a gene: 12. The CDR3 bases are TGTGCCGGCGGGACAGGGAGTCTATCGGGCTACACCTTC. Amino acid sequence: CAGGTGSLSGYTF.

This CDR3 is CASSLEVWGGGTEAFF. CDR3 bases: TGTGCCAGCAGCTTAGAAGTCTGGGGCGGAGGGACTGAAGCTTTCTTT. This chain joins TRBV11-2 and TRBJ1-1; possible D gene TRBD1, 5 bases. Per germline, CDR1 SGHAT and CDR2 FQNNGV. The CDR3 spans 16 residues. V was clipped by 0 bases and J by 5 bases, with 16 bases between them.

The rearrangement joins TRBV5-1 to TRBJ2-5, with D possibly TRBD1 on 6 matching bases. Trimming shortened V by 7 bases and J by 5 bases, and 21 bases separated the two germline ends. This CDR3 spans 15 amino acids. Germline loops: CDR1 SGHRS, CDR2 YFSETQ. CDR3 sequence reads: CASRNRDIPGETQYF. CDR3 nucleotides: TGCGCCAGCCGCAATCGGGACATCCCCGGGGAGACCCAGTACTTC.

V and J are TRBV28 and TRBJ2-7; D possibly corresponds to TRBD1 (6 bases). CDR1 and CDR2 from the germline V gene are MDHEN and SYDVKM. Trimming removed 6 bases at V and 0 bases at J, with 12 bases between. The CDR3 spans 14 residues. This CDR3 reads CASRSTGISYEQYF. The CDR3 DNA reads TGTGCCAGCAGGTCGACAGGAATCTCCTACGAGCAGTACTTC.

The chain uses TRBV27 and TRBJ1-4; possibly TRBD1 for D (5 bases). The ends were cut back, 6 bases at V and 7 bases at J, with 18 bases in the middle. There are 15 residues in the CDR3. From germline, CDR1 is MNHEY and CDR2 SMNVEV (reference sequence). The CDR3 reads CASSPVAGVIEKLFF. CDR3 DNA: TGTGCCAGCAGCCCCGTTGCGGGGGTGATTGAAAAACTGTTTTTT.

The V call is TRBV7-9, the J call TRBJ2-7, with TRBD2 identical over 11 bases. This CDR3 has 15 amino acids. Germline V gene sequence: CDR1 SEHNR, CDR2 FQNEAQ (reference sequence). V was clipped by 2 bases and J by 2 bases; unmatched bases: 2. CDR3 amino acids: CASSLSLAGAYEQYF. In DNA, the CDR3 is TGTGCCAGCAGCTTATCACTAGCGGGGGCCTACGAGCAGTACTTC.

The rearrangement joins TRBV5-1 to TRBJ2-5, with a possible D match to TRBD1 (7 bases). Germline V gene sequence: CDR1 SGHRS, CDR2 YFSETQ. This CDR3 has 13 residues. With 1 base removed from V and 5 bases from J, the gap between germline ends came to 9 bases. The CDR3 is CASSLSGGETQYF. As DNA, the CDR3 is TGCGCCAGCAGCTTGTCAGGGGGGGAGACCCAGTACTTC.